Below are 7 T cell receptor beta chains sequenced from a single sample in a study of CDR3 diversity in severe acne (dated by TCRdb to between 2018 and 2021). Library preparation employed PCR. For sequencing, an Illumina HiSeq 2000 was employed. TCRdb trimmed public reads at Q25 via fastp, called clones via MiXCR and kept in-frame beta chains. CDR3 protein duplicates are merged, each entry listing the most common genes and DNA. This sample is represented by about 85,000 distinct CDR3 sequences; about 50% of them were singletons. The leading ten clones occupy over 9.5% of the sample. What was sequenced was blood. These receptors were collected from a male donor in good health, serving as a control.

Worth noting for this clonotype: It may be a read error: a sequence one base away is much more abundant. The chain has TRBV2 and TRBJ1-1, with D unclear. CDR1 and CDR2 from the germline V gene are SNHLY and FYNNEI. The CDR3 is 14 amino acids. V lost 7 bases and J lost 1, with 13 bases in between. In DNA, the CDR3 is TGTGCCAGCAATCCCCGGAAGGGGAACACTGAAGCTTTCTTT. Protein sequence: CASNPRKGNTEAFF.

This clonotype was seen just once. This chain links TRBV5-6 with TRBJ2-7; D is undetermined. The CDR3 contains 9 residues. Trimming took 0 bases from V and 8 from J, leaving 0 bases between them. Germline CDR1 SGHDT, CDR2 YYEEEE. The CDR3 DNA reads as TGTGCCAGCAGCTTGGAGCAGTACTTC. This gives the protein CASSLEQYF.

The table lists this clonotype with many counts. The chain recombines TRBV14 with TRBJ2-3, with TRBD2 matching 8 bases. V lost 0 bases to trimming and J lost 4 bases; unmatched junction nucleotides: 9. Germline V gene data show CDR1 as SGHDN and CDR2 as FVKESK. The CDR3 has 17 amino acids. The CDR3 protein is CASSQDIGGRYADTQYF. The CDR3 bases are TGTGCCAGCAGCCAAGATATCGGCGGGAGGTACGCAGATACGCAGTATTTT.

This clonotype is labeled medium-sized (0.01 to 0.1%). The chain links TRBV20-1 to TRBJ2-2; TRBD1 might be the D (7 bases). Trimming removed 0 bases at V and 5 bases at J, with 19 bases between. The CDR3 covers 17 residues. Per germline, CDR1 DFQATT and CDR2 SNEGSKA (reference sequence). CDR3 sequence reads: CSARDPGGGRGTGELFF. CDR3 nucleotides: TGCAGTGCTAGAGATCCAGGAGGGGGCAGGGGGACCGGGGAGCTGTTTTTT.

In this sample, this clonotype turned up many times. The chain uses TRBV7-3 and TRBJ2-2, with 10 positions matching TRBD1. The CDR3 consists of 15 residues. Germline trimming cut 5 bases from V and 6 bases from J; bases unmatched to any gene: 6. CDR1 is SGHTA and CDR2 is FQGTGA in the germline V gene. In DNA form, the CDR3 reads TGTGCCAGCAGCCTAGAGGGACAGGGGTCCGGGGAGCTGTTTTTT. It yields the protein CASSLEGQGSGELFF.

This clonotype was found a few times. CDR3: CSARIPGREQYF. The CDR3 DNA reads as TGCAGTGCTCGAATCCCGGGCCGAGAGCAGTACTTC. The V and J genes are TRBV20-1 and TRBJ2-7; no firm D call. V was clipped by 5 bases and J by 7 bases, with 15 bases between them. The CDR3 loop spans 12 amino acids. Germline V CDR1 and CDR2: DFQATT, SNEGSKA (reference sequence).

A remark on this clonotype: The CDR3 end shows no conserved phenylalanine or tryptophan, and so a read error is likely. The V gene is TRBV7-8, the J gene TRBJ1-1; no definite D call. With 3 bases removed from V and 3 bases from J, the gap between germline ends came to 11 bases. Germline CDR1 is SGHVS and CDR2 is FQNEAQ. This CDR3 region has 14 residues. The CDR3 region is CASSLAPTDTEAFL. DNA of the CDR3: TGTGCCAGCAGCTTGGCCCCGACGGACACTGAAGCTTTCCTT.